This T cell receptor beta chain was obtained from a study of blood T cells in healthy people across ages. The study's findings and limits: Age advanced and TCR beta diversity per million T cells fell, roughly linearly.

A second roughly 6 to 12 cycle PCR used barcoded and J-beta primers. Each sample yielded at least 3 million CDR3-containing paired-end reads. MiXCR, run by TCRdb on the 5' RACE reads, gives a single entry per CDR3 protein. The sample has roughly 500,000 distinct CDR3 sequences, 25% to 30% seen once; the top ten hold 15% to 20%. This clonotype was found many times. Antigen unknown. The ends were cut back, 0 bases at V and 3 bases at J, with 12 bases in the middle. The CDR3 extends over 15 amino acids. Per germline, CDR1 SGHKS and CDR2 YYEKEE (reference sequence). The TCR comes from a woman in her 70s in good health. This sequence joins TRBV5-5 and TRBJ1-2; TRBD1 might be the D (5 bases). Material for sequencing was blood. The DNA for the CDR3 is TGTGCCAGCAGCTTGGGGCCGATAGGGGACTATGGCTACACCTTC. This translates into CASSLGPIGDYGYTF.